The present entry profiles one T cell receptor (beta chain) with its context. No cognate antigen has been identified for it. No much larger clone is present one base from it, and per-base qualities are unavailable. This sample stems from a study of T cells of healthy individuals (dated by TCRdb to the late 2010s). Library preparation was by 5' RACE. TCRdb shows the sequencer as Illumina MiSeq. Starting from the raw public reads, TCRdb applied fastp trimming at Q25, assembled clones with MiXCR and retained in-frame beta chains. A single entry per CDR3 protein holds the most common genes and DNA from its merged rows. The sample has 90,000 to 100,000 distinct CDR3 sequences on record, roughly 18% of them singletons. 6% to 8% of the sample is in the top ten clones. V drops 4 bases and J drops 3 bases, leaving 16 bases in between. The CDR3, from cysteine to phenylalanine, totals 15 residues. The CDR3 DNA has 45 bases and is translated from base 1. In the germline V gene (reference sequence), CDR1 corresponds to DFQATT and CDR2 to SNEGSKA.

The rearranged chain carries TRBV20-1 and TRBJ2-1; the D region may be TRBD1 or TRBD2, each matching 5 bases equally. This sequence was found in a human donor in good health. The CDR3 protein: CSANPGTEIYNEQFF. The sequenced DNA is TGCAGTGCTAACCCCGGGACGGAAATCTACAATGAGCAGTTCTTC.